This TCR beta chain was found in a study of tumor and adjacent non-tumor tissue in lung cancer. The V gene's germline CDR1 is DFQATT and CDR2 SNEGSKA (reference sequence). CDR3 length: 14 amino acids. The template was RNA from unsorted bulk tissue. Remarks on this clonotype: Antigen specificity is unknown. Germline and junction disagree at one end, which may indicate a read error.

Three rounds of nested PCR, following a modified ARM-PCR protocol, produced the TCRbeta library. TCRdb re-called the multiplex PCR reads through MiXCR, storing one row per CDR3 protein. The table records about 66,000 distinct CDR3 sequences, roughly 73% of them present only once. Study observations and caveats: Compared with tumor, normal lung showed significantly lower TCR diversity. Normal lung showed higher cumulative top 100 clone frequency than tumor.

The origin of this receptor is a man aged 60 to 75 with non-small cell lung cancer. Sequencing was carried out using lung tumor tissue. This chain uses TRBV20-1 with TRBJ2-1; 12 nucleotides agree with TRBD2. CDR3 DNA: TGCAGTACTGGCGGACTAGCGGGGTACAATGAGCAGTCCTTC. This gives the protein CSTGGLAGYNEQSF.